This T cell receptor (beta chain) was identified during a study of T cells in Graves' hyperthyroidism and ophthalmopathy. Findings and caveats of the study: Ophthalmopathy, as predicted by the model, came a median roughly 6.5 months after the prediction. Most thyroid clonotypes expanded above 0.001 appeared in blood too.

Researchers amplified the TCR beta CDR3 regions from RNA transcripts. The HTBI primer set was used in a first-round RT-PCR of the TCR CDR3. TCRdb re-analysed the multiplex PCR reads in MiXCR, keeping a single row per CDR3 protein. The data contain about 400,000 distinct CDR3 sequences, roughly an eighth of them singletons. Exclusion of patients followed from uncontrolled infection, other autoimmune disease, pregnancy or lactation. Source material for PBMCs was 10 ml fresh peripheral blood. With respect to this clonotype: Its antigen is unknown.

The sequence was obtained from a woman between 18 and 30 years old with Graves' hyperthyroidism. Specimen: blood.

In DNA, the CDR3 is TGTGCCACCAGCAGAGACCCCGGGGGCGGGGGAATTTACAATGAGCAGTTCTTC. Translation: CATSRDPGGGGIYNEQFF. The chain joins TRBV15 to TRBJ2-1; D perhaps matches TRBD2 (7 bases). Germline assignment: CDR1 LNHNV and CDR2 YYDKDF (reference sequence). The CDR3 covers 18 residues. V was shortened by 0 bases and J by 4 bases, with 19 bases between the two germline ends. The complete variable domain, with remaining parts taken from reference TRBV15 and TRBJ2-1, reads DAMVIQNPRYQVTQFGKPVTLSCSQTLNHNVMYWYQQKSSQAPKLLFHYYDKDFNNEADTPDNFQSRRPNTSFCFLDIRSPGLGDTAMYLCATSRDPGGGGIYNEQFFGPGTRLTVL.